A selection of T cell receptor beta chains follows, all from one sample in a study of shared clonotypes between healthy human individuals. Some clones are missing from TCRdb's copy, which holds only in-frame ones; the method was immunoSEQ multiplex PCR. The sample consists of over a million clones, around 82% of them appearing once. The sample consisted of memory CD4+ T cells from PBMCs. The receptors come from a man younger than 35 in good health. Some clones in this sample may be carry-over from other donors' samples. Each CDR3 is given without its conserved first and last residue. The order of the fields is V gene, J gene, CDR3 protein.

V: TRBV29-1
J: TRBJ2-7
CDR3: SVLAGGGYEQY

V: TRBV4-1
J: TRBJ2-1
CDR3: ASSQDGGGSYNEQF

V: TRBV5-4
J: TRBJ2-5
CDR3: ASSRRYTLAGGLETQY

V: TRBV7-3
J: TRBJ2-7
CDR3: ASSLNPGDIHEQY

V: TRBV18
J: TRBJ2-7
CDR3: ASSQSQTYEQY

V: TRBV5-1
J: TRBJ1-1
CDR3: ASSPLAGRGSEAF

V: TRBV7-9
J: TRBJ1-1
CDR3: ASSHRGSGFRSTEAF

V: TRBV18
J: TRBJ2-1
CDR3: ASSPKSGDNEQF

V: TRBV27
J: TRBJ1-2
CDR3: ASSLWAGGIYGYT

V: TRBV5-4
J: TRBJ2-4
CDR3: ASSEGQGPAKNIQY